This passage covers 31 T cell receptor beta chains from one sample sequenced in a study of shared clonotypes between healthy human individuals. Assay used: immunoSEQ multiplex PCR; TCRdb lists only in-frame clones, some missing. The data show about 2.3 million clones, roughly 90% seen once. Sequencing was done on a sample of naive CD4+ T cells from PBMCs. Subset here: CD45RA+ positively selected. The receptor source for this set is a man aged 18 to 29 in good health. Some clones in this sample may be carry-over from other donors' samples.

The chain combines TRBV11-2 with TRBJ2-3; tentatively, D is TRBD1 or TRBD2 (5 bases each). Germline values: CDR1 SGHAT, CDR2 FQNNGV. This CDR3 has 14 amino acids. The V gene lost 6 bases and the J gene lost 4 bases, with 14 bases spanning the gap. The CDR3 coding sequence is TGTGCCAGCAGTCTCGATAAGGGACCAGATACGCAGTATTTT. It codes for CASSLDKGPDTQYF.

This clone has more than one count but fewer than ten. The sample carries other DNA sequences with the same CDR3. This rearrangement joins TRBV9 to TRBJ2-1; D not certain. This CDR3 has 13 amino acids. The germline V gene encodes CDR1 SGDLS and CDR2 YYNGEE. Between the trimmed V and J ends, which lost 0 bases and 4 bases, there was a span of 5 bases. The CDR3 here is CASSVEGYNEQFF. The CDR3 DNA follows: TGTGCCAGCAGCGTAGAGGGTTACAATGAGCAGTTCTTC.

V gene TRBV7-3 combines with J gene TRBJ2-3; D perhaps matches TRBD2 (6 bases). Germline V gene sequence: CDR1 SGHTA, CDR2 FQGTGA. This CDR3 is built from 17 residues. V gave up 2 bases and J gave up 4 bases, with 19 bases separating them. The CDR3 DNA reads TGTGCCAGCAGCTTATGGGGGTCTAGCGATTCCCCAGATACGCAGTATTTT. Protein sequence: CASSLWGSSDSPDTQYF.

CDR3 protein: CASSSYRGGIKGDTQYF. The CDR3, as DNA: TGTGCCAGCAGCTCATACCGAGGGGGGATTAAGGGTGATACGCAGTATTTT. The chain has TRBV5-8 and TRBJ2-3; D might be TRBD1 or TRBD2, each matching 6 bases. Trimming took 3 bases from V and 6 from J, leaving 23 bases between them. CDR3 length: 17 residues. In germline, CDR1 is SGHTS, CDR2 YDEGEE. Looking up the rest from reference TRBV5-8 and TRBJ2-3 gives the full variable domain: EAGVTQSPTHLIKTRGQQATLRCSPISGHTSVYWYQQALGLGLQFLLWYDEGEERNRGNFPPRFSGRQFPNYSSELNVNALELEDSALYLCASSSYRGGIKGDTQYFGPGTRLTVL.

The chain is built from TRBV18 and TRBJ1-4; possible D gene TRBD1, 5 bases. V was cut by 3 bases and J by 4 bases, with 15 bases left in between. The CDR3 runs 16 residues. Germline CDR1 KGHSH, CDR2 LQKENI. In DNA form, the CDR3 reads TGTGCCAGCTCACCTAGACTTACGGGGCTTAATGAAAAACTGTTTTTT. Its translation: CASSPRLTGLNEKLFF.

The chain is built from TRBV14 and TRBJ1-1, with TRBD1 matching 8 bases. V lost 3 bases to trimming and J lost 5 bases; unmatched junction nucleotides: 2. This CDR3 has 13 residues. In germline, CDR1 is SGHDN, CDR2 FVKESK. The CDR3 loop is CASSHRDRTEAFF. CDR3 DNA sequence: TGTGCCAGCAGCCATCGGGACAGGACTGAAGCTTTCTTT.

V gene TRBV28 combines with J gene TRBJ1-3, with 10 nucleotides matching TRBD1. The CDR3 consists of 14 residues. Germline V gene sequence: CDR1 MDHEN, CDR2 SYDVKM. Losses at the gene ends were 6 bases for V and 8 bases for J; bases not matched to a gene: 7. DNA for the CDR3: TGTGCCAGCAGGTCGACAGGGGGCGGCTACACCATATATTTT. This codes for CASRSTGGGYTIYF.

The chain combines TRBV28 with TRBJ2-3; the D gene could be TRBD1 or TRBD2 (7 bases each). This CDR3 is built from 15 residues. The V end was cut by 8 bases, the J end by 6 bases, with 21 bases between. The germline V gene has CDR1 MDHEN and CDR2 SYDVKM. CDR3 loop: CASSAPQGGADTQYF. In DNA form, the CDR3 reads TGTGCCAGCTCAGCCCCTCAGGGGGGGGCGGATACGCAGTATTTT.

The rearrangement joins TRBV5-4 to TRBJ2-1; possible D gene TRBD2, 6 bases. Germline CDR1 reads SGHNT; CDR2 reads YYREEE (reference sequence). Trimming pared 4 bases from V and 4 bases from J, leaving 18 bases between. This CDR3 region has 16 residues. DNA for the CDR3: TGTGCCAGCAGCATCCGGACTGTAGCGGATTACAATGAGCAGTTCTTC. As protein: CASSIRTVADYNEQFF. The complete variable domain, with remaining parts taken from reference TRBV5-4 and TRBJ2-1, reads ETGVTQSPTHLIKTRGQQVTLRCSSQSGHNTVSWYQQALGQGPQFIFQYYREEENGRGNFPPRFSGLQFPNYSSELNVNALELDDSALYLCASSIRTVADYNEQFFGPGTRLTVL.

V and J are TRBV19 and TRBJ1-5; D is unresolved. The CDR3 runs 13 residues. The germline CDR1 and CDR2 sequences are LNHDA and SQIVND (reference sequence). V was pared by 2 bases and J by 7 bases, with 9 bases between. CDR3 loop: CASSILLVQPQHF. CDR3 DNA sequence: TGTGCCAGTAGTATACTTCTTGTACAGCCCCAGCATTTT.

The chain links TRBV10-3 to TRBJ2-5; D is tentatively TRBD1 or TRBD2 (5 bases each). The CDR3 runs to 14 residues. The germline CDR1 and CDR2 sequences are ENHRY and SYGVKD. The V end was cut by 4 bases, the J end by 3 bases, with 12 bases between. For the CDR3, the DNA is TGTGCCATCAGTGCTAATGAGGGGAAAGAGACCCAGTACTTC. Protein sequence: CAISANEGKETQYF.

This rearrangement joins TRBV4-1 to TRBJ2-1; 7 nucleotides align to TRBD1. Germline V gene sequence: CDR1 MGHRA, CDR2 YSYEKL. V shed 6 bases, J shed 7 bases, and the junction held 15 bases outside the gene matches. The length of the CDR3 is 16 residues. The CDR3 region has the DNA TGCGCCAGCAGTTTTTCGACAGGGATACGGTTGAATGAGCAGTTCTTC. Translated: CASSFSTGIRLNEQFF.

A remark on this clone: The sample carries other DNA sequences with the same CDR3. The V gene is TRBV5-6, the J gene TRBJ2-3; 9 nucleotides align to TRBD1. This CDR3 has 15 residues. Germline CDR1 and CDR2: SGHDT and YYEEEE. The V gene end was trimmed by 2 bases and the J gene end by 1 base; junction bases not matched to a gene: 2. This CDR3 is CASSLQGARTDTQYF. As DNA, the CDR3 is TGTGCCAGCAGCTTACAGGGGGCTCGCACAGATACGCAGTATTTT.

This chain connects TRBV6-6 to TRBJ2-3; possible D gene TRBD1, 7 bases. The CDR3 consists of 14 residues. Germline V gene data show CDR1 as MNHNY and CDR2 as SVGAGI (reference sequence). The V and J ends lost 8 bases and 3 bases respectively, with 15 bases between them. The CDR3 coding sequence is TGTGCCAGCGGAGGGGGCCCACGGACAGATACGCAGTATTTT. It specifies CASGGGPRTDTQYF.

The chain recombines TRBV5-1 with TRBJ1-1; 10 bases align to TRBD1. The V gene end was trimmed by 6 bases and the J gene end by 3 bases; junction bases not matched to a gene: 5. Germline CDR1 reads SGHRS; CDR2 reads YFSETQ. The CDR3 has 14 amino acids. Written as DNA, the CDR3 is TGCGCCAGCACAAGGACAGGGGGGGACACTGAAGCTTTCTTT. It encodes CASTRTGGDTEAFF. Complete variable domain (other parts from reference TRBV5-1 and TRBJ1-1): KAGVTQTPRYLIKTRGQQVTLSCSPISGHRSVSWYQQTPGQGLQFLFEYFSETQRNKGNFPGRFSGRQFSNSRSEMNVSTLELGDSALYLCASTRTGGDTEAFFGQGTRLTVV.

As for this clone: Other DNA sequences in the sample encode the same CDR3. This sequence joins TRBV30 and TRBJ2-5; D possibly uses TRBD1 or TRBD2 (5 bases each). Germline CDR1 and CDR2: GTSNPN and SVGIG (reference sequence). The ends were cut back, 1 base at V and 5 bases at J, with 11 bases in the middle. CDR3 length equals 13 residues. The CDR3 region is CAWSGDRGETQYF. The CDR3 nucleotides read TGTGCCTGGAGTGGAGACAGAGGGGAGACCCAGTACTTC.

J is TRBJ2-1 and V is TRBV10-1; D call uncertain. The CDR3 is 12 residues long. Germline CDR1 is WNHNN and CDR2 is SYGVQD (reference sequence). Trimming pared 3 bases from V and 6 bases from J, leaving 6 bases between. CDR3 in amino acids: CASSDQGNEQFF. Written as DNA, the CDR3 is TGCGCCAGCAGTGATCAAGGCAATGAGCAGTTCTTC.

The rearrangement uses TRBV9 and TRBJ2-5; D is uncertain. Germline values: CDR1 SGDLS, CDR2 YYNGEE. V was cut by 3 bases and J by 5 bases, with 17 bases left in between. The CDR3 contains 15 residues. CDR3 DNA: TGTGCCAGCAGCGCGGGTCGCCCGGGCGAGGAGACCCAGTACTTC. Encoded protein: CASSAGRPGEETQYF. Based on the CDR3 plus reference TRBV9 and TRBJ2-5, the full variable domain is DSGVTQTPKHLITATGQRVTLRCSPRSGDLSVYWYQQSLDQGLQFLIQYYNGEERAKGNILERFSAQQFPDLHSELNLSSLELGDSALYFCASSAGRPGEETQYFGPGTRLLVL.

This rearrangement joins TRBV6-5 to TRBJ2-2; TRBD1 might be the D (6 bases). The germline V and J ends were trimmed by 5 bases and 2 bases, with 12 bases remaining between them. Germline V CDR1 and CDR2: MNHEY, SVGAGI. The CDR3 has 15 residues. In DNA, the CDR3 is TGTGCCAGCAGTCGTCAGGGGCTTAACACCGGGGAGCTGTTTTTT. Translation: CASSRQGLNTGELFF.

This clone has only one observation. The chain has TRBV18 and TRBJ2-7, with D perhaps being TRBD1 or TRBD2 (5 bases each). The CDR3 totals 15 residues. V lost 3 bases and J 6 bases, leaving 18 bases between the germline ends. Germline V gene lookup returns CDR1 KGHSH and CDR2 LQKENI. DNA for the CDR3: TGTGCCAGCTCACCGAGGGACCTCCGGCCGGGCGAGCAGTACTTC. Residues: CASSPRDLRPGEQYF.

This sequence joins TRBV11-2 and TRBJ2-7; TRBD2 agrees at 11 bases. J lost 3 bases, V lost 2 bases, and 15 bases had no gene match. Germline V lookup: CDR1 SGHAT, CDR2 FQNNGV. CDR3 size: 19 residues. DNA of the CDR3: TGTGCCAGCAGCTTATTTTCGATACTAGCGGGAGTTCGTAACTACGAGCAGTACTTC. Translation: CASSLFSILAGVRNYEQYF.

CDR3 coding DNA: TGTGCCAGCAGTTATGGAGGGGTTAGCAATTTTTACGAGCAGTACTTC. Protein: CASSYGGVSNFYEQYF. The chain has TRBV6-5 and TRBJ2-7, with D perhaps matching TRBD2 (6 bases). Trimming shortened V by 3 bases and J by 4 bases, and 19 bases separated the two germline ends. Germline V gene data show CDR1 as MNHEY and CDR2 as SVGAGI. CDR3 length: 16 amino acids.

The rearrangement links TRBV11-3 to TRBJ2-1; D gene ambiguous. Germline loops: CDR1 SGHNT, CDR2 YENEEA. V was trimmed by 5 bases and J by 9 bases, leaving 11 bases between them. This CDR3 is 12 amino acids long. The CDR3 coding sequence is TGTGCCAGCAGCCCCATTTCCGGTGAGCAGTTCTTC. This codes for CASSPISGEQFF. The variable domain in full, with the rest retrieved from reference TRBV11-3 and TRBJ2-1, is EAGVVQSPRYKIIEKKQPVAFWCNPISGHNTLYWYLQNLGQGPELLIRYENEEAVDDSQLPKDRFSAERLKGVDSTLKIQPAELGDSAVYLCASSPISGEQFFGPGTRLTVL.

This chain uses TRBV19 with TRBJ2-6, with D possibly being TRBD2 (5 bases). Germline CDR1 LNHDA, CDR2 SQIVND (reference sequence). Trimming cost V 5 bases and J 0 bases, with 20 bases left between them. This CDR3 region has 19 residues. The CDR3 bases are TGTGCCAGTAGTCCTCTTCGAGGGTCTGGCCACTCTGGGGCCAACGTCCTGACTTTC. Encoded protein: CASSPLRGSGHSGANVLTF.

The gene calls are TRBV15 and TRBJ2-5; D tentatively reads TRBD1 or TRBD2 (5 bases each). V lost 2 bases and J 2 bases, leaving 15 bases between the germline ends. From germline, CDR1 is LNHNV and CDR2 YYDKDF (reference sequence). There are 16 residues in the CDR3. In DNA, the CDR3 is TGTGCCACCAGCAGACGAGGGCGGACAAGTCAAGAGACCCAGTACTTC. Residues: CATSRRGRTSQETQYF.

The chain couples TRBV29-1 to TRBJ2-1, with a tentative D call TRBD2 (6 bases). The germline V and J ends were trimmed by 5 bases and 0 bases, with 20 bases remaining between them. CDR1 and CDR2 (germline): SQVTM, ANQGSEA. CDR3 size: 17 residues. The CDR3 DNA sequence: TGCAGCGTTATGGGTTTTAGCGGAGACCCCTCCTACAATGAGCAGTTCTTC. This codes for CSVMGFSGDPSYNEQFF.

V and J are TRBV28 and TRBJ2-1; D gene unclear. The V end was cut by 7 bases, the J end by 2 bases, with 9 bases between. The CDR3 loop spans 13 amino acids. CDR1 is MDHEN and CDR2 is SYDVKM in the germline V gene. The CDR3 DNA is TGTGCCAGCACTCAGGTCGCCTACAATGAGCAGTTCTTC. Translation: CASTQVAYNEQFF. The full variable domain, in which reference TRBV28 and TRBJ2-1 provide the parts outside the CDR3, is DVKVTQSSRYLVKRTGEKVFLECVQDMDHENMFWYRQDPGLGLRLIYFSYDVKMKEKGDIPEGYSVSREKKERFSLILESASTNQTSMYLCASTQVAYNEQFFGPGTRLTVL.

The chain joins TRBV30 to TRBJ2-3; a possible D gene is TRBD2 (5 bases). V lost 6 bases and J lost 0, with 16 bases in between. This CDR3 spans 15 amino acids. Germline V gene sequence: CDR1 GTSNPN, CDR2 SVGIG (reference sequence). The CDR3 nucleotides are TGTGCCTGTCATCGGATGAGGGCTAGCACAGATACGCAGTATTTT. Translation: CACHRMRASTDTQYF.

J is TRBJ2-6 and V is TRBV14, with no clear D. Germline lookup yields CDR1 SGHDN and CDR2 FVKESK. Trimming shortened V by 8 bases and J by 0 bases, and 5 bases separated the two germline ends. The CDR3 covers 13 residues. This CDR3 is CASRFSGANVLTF. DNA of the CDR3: TGTGCCAGCCGTTTCTCTGGGGCCAACGTCCTGACTTTC. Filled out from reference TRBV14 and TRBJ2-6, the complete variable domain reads EAGVTQFPSHSVIEKGQTVTLRCDPISGHDNLYWYRRVMGKEIKFLLHFVKESKQDESGMPNNRFLAERTGGTYSTLKVQPAELEDSGVYFCASRFSGANVLTFGAGSRLTVL.

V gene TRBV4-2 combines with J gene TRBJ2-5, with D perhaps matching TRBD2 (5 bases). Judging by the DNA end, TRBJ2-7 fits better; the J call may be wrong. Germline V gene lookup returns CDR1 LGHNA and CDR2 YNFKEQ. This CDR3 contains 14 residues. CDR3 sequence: CASSLRTPSYEQYF. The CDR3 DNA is TGTGCCAGCAGCCTTCGGACTCCCTCCTACGAGCAGTACTTC.

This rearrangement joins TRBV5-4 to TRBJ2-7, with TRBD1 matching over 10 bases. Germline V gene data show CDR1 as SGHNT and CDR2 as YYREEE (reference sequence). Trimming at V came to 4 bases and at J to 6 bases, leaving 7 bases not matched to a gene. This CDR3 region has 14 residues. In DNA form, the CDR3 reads TGTGCCAGCAGCCGAGGACAGGGGGGCGCCGAGCAGTACTTC. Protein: CASSRGQGGAEQYF.